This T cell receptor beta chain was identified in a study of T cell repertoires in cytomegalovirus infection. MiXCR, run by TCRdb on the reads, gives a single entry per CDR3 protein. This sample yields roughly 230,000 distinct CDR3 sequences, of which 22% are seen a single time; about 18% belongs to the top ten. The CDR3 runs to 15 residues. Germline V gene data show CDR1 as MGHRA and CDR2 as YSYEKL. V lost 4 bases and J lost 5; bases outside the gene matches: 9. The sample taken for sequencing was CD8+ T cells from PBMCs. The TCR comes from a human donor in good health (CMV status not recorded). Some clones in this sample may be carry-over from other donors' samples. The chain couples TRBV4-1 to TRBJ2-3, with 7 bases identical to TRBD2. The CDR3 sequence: CASSPTSAWEDTQYF. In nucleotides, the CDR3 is TGCGCCAGCAGCCCAACTAGCGCGTGGGAAGATACGCAGTATTTT.